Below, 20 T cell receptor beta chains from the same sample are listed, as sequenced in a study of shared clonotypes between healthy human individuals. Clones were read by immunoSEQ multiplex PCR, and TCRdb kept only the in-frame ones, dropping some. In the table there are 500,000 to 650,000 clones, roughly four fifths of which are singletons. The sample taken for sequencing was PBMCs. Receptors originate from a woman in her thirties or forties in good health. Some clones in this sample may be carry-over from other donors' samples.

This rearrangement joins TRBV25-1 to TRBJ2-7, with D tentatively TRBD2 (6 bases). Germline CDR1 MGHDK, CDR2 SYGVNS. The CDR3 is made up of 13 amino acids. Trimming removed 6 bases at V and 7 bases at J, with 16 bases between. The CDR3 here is CASRLRETSEQYF. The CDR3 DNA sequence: TGTGCCAGCAGGCTAAGGGAGACTAGTGAGCAGTACTTC.

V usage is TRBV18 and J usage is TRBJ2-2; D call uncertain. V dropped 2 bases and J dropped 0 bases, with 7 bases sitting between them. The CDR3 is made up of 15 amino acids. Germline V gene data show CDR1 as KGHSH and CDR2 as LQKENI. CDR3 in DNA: TGTGCCAGCTCACCAGGGGTCCCGAACACCGGGGAGCTGTTTTTT. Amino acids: CASSPGVPNTGELFF.

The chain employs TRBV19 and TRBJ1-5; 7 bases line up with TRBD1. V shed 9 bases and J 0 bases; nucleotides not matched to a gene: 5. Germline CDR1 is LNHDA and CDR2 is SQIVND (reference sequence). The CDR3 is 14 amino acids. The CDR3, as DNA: TGTGCCAGCCAAACAGGGGTTAGCAATCAGCCCCAGCATTTT. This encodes CASQTGVSNQPQHF.

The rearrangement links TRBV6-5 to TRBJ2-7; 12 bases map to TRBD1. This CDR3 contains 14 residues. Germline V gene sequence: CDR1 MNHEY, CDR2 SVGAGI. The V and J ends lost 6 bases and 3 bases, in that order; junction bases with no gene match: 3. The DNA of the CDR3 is TGTGCCAGCAGGGGGACAGGGGGCATCTACGAGCAGTACTTC. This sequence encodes CASRGTGGIYEQYF.

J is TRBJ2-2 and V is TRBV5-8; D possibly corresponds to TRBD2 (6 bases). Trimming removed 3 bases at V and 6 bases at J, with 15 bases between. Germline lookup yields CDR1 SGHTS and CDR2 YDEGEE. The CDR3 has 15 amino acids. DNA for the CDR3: TGTGCCAGCAGCTATCGCGGGAAGGGCCCCGGGGAGCTGTTTTTT. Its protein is CASSYRGKGPGELFF.

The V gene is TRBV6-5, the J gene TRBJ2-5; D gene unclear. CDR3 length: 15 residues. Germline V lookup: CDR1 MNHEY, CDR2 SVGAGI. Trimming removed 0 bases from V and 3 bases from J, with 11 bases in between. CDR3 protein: CASSYSSVREETQYF. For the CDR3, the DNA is TGTGCCAGCAGTTACTCGAGTGTTCGGGAAGAGACCCAGTACTTC.

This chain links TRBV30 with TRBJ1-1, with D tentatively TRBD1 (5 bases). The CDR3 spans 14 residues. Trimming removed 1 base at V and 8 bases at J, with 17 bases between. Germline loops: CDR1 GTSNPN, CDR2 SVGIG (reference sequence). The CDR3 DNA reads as TGTGCCTGGAGTGCGCCCCCGCGGTGGGGGGAAGCTTTCTTT. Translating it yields CAWSAPPRWGEAFF.

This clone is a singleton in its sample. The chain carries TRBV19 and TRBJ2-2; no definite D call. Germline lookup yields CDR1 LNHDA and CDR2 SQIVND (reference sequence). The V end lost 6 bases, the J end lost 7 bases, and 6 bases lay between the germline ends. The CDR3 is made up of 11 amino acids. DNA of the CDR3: TGTGCCAGTAGACAGATCGGGGAGCTGTTTTTT. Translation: CASRQIGELFF.

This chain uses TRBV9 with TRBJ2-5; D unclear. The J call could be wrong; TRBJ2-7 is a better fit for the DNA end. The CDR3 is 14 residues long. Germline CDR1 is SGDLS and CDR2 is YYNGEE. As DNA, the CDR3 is TGTGCCAGCAGCGTAGAACTGCTACCCTACGAGCAGTACTTC. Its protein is CASSVELLPYEQYF.

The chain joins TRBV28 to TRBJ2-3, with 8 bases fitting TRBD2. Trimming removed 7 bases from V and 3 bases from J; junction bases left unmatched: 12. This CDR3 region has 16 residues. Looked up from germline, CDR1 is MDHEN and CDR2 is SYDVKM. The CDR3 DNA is TGTGCCAGCAAACGTGGAGCTAGCGGGCTGACAGATACGCAGTATTTT. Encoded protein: CASKRGASGLTDTQYF.

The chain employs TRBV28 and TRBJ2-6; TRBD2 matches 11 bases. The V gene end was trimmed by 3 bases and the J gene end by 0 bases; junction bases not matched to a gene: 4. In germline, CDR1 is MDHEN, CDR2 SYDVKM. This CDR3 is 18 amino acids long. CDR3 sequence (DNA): TGTGCCAGCAGTTTCCTCGGACTAGCGGGCTCTGGGGCCAACGTCCTGACTTTC. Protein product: CASSFLGLAGSGANVLTF.

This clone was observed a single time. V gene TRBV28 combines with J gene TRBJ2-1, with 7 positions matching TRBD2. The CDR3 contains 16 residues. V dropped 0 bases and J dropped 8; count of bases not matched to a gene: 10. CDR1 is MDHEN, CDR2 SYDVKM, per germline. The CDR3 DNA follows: TGTGCCAGCAGTTTATGGAGGCTAGCGGACGGGCATGAGCAGTTCTTC. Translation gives CASSLWRLADGHEQFF. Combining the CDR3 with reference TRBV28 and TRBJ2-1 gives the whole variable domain DVKVTQSSRYLVKRTGEKVFLECVQDMDHENMFWYRQDPGLGLRLIYFSYDVKMKEKGDIPEGYSVSREKKERFSLILESASTNQTSMYLCASSLWRLADGHEQFFGPGTRLTVL.

The CDR3 DNA reads TGTGCCAGCAGTTTAGCGGGAGGCTCCTACGAGCAGTACTTC. Protein product: CASSLAGGSYEQYF. This chain joins TRBV28 and TRBJ2-7, with 8 bases that match TRBD2. V was pared by 2 bases and J by 0 bases, with 0 bases of the junction left unmatched. Germline lookup yields CDR1 MDHEN and CDR2 SYDVKM. The length of the CDR3 is 14 residues.

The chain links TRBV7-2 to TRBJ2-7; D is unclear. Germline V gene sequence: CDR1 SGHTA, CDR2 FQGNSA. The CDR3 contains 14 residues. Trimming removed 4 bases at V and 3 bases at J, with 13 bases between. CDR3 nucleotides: TGTGCCAGCAGCTCCCGGTCTATAGTCTACGAGCAGTACTTC. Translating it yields CASSSRSIVYEQYF. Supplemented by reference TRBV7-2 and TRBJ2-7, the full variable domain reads GAGVSQSPSNKVTEKGKDVELRCDPISGHTALYWYRQSLGQGLEFLIYFQGNSAPDKSGLPSDRFSAERTGGSVSTLTIQRTQQEDSAVYLCASSSRSIVYEQYFGPGTRLTVT.

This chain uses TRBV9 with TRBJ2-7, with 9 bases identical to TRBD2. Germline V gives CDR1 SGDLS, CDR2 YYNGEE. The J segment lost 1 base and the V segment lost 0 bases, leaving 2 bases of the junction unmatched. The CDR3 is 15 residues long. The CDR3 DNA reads TGTGCCAGCAGCGTAGGACTAGCGGAATCCTACGAGCAGTACTTC. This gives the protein CASSVGLAESYEQYF.

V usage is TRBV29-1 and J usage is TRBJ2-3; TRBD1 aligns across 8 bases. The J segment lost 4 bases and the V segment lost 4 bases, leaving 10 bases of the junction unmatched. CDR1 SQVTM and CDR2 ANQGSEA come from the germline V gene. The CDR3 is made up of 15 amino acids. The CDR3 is CSVGGPDRGADTQYF. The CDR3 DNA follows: TGCAGCGTTGGAGGGCCCGACAGGGGTGCAGATACGCAGTATTTT.

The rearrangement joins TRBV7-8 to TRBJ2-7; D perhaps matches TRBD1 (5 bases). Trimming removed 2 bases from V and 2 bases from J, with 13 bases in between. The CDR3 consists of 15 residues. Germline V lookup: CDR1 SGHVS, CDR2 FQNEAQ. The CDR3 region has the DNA TGTGCCAGCAGCTTACAGGGAACTATTACCTACGAGCAGTACTTC. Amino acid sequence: CASSLQGTITYEQYF.

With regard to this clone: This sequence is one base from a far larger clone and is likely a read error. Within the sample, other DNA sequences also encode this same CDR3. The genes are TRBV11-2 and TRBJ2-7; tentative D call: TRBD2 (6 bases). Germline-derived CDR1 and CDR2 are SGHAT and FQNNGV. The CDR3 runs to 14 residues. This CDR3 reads CASSVPGLTYEHYF. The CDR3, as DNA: TGTGCCAGCAGCGTACCGGGACTCACCTACGAGCATTACTTC.

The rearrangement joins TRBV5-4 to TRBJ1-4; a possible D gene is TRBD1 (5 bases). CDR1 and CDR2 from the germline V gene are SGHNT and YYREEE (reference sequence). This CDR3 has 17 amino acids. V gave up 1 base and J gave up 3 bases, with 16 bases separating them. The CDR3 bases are TGTGCCAGCAGCTTGAATCCGGGGGAGAGGGCTAATGAAAAACTGTTTTTT. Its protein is CASSLNPGERANEKLFF.

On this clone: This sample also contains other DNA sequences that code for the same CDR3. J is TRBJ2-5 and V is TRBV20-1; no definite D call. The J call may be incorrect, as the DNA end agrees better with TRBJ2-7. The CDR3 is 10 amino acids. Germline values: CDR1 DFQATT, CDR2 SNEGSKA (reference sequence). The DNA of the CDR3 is TGCAGTGCCTTGGGCTACGAGCAGTACTTC. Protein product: CSALGYEQYF.